The clone carrying this T cell receptor (beta chain) occurred many times. Its antigen is as yet unknown. Axillary draining lymph nodes of breast cancer patients supplied the node samples. The entry originates in a study of breast tumors, draining lymph nodes, adjacent tissues. TCRdb recomputed calls from the multiplex PCR reads with MiXCR, one row per CDR3 protein. The sample holds about 80,000 distinct CDR3 sequences, roughly a fifth seen once. Study-level results: Tumors had less TCR diversity than lymph nodes, more than nontumor tissue. Findings are consistent with lymph node origin and intratumoral expansion of most tumor T cells. The lymph node origin of tumor T cells was framed as consistent with a hypothesis, not demonstrated. Luminal-like breast cancer showed significantly greater tumor-nontumor repertoire similarity than basal-like breast cancer did.

What was sequenced was axillary lymph node tissue. This receptor was taken from a female donor with breast cancer. Some clones in this sample may be carry-over from other donors' samples.

The CDR3 spells CASSKIAGWEQFF. In DNA, the CDR3 is TGTGCCAGCAGCAAGATAGCGGGATGGGAGCAGTTCTTC. The rearrangement uses TRBV7-3 and TRBJ2-1, with 8 bases aligning to TRBD2. The CDR3 spans 13 residues. The V segment lost 5 bases and the J segment 10 bases; nucleotides outside the gene matches: 7. Germline V gives CDR1 SGHTA, CDR2 FQGTGA.